The clone carrying this T cell receptor (beta chain) has just one count. The data were obtained in a study of blood T cell repertoires in COVID-19. Whole-study context: Acute-phase and convalescent COVID-19 samples originated in the United States, Italy and Spain. Sources were T cells, B-cell-depleted T cells, or PBMCs; the material itself was cDNA or gDNA.

The CDR3 sequence is 16 residues long. J lost 0 bases, V lost 0 bases, and 3 bases had no gene match. Germline V gene lookup returns CDR1 SGHNT and CDR2 YYREEE (reference sequence). In the original processing: By means of reference gene primer amplification, nucleated cell counts were estimated. Here immunoSEQ multiplex PCR was the method, and the copy in TCRdb shows in-frame clones only, minus some. Clonal size and the V and J genes are those of that table, whereas D and trimming came from the DNA. The data hold about 370,000 clones, with approximately 88% observed a single time. The chain couples TRBV5-4 to TRBJ2-1, with TRBD1 identical over 7 bases. This TCR derives from a woman in her twenties or thirties with COVID-19, enrolled during active disease. The sample taken for sequencing was peripheral blood. CDR3 loop: CASSLAGQSSYNEQFF. CDR3 DNA sequence: TGTGCCAGCAGCTTGGCGGGACAGAGCTCCTACAATGAGCAGTTCTTC.